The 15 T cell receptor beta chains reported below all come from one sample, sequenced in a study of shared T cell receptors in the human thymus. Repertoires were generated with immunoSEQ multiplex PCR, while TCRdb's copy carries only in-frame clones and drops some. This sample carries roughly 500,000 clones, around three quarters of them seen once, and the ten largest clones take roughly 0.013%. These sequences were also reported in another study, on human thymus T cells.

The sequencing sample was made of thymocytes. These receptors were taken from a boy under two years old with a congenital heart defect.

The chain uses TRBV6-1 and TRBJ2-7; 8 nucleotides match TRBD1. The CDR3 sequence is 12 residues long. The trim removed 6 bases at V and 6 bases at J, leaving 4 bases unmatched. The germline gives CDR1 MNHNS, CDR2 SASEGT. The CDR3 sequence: CASRAGGPEQYF. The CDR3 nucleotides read TGTGCCAGCAGGGCAGGGGGCCCCGAGCAGTACTTC.

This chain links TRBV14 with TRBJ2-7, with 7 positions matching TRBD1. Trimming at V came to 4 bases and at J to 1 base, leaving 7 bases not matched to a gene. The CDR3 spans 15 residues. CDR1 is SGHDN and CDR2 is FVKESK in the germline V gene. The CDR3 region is CASSPPGTESYEQYF. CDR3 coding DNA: TGTGCCAGCAGCCCTCCCGGGACAGAGTCCTACGAGCAGTACTTC.

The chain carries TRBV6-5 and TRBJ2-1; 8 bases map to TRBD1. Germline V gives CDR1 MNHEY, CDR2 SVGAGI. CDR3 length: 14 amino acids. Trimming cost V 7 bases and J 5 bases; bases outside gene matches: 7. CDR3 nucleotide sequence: TGTGCCAGCATTGAGACAGGGGTCAACAATGAGCAGTTCTTC. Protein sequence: CASIETGVNNEQFF.

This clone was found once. Here the CDR3 reads CAIRRTGGMNTEAFF. CDR3 DNA sequence: TGTGCCATCAGAAGGACAGGGGGGATGAACACTGAAGCTTTCTTT. This chain links TRBV10-3 with TRBJ1-1; 10 bases map to TRBD1. V dropped 6 bases and J dropped 0; count of bases not matched to a gene: 4. Germline V CDR1 and CDR2: ENHRY, SYGVKD. The CDR3 has 15 residues.

CDR3 amino acids: CASSPGQEDTQYF. In DNA, the CDR3 is TGCGCCAGCAGCCCAGGACAGGAAGATACGCAGTATTTT. The chain links TRBV5-1 to TRBJ2-3; 7 bases are shared with TRBD1. CDR1 SGHRS and CDR2 YFSETQ come from the germline V gene. The CDR3 is 13 residues long. J was trimmed by 5 bases and V by 4 bases; bases with no gene match: 4. Drawing the rest from reference TRBV5-1 and TRBJ2-3, the complete variable domain is KAGVTQTPRYLIKTRGQQVTLSCSPISGHRSVSWYQQTPGQGLQFLFEYFSETQRNKGNFPGRFSGRQFSNSRSEMNVSTLELGDSALYLCASSPGQEDTQYFGPGTRLTVL.

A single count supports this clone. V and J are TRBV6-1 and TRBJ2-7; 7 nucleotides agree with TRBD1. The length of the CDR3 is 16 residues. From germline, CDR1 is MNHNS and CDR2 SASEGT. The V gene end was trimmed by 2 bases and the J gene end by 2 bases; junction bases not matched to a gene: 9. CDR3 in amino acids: CASSETPGQTPYEQYF. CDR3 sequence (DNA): TGTGCCAGCAGTGAAACACCGGGACAGACTCCCTACGAGCAGTACTTC.

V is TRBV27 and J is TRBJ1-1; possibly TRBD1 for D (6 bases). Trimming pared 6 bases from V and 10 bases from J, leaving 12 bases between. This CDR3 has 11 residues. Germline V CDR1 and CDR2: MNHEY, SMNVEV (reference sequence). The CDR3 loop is CASREGGRAFF. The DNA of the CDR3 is TGTGCCAGCAGGGAAGGGGGAAGAGCTTTCTTT.

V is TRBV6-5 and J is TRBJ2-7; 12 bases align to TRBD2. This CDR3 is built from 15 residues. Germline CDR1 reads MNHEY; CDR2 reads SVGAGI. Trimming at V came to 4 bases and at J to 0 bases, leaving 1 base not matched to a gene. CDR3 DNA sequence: TGTGCCAGCAGTTGGGGACTAGCGGGCTCCTACGAGCAGTACTTC. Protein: CASSWGLAGSYEQYF.

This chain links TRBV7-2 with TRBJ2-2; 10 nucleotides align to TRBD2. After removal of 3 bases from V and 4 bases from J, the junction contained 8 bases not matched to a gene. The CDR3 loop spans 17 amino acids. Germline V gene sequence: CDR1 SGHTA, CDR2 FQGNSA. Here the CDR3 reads CASSFPSSGSVTGELFF. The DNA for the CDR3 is TGTGCCAGCAGCTTCCCCTCTAGCGGGAGTGTCACCGGGGAGCTGTTTTTT. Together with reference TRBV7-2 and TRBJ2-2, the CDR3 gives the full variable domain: GAGVSQSPSNKVTEKGKDVELRCDPISGHTALYWYRQSLGQGLEFLIYFQGNSAPDKSGLPSDRFSAERTGGSVSTLTIQRTQQEDSAVYLCASSFPSSGSVTGELFFGEGSRLTVL.

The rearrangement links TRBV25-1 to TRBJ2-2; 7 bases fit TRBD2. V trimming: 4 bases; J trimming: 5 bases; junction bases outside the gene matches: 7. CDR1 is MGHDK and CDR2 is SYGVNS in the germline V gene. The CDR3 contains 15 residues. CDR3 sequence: CASSGPGGTTGELFF. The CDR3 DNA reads TGTGCCAGCAGTGGCCCGGGGGGAACGACCGGGGAGCTGTTTTTT.

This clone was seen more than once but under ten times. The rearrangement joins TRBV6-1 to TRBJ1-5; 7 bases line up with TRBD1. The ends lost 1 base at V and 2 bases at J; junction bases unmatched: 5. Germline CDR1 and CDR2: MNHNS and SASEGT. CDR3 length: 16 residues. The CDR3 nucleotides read TGTGCCAGCAGTGAAGGGTGGCAGGGGGGCAATCAGCCCCAGCATTTT. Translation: CASSEGWQGGNQPQHF.

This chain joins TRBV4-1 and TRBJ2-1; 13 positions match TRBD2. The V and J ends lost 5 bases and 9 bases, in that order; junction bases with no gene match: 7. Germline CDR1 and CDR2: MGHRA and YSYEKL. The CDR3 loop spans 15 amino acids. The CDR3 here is CASSYGLAGAGEQFF. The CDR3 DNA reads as TGCGCCAGCAGCTACGGACTAGCGGGAGCGGGTGAGCAGTTCTTC.

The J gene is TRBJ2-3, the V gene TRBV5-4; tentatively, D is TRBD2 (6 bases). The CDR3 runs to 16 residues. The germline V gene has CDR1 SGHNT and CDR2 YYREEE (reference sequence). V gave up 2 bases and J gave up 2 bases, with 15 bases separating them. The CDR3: CASSFPTRGDTDTQYF. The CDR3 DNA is TGTGCCAGCAGCTTCCCGACTAGAGGGGACACAGATACGCAGTATTTT. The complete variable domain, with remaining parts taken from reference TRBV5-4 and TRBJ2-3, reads ETGVTQSPTHLIKTRGQQVTLRCSSQSGHNTVSWYQQALGQGPQFIFQYYREEENGRGNFPPRFSGLQFPNYSSELNVNALELDDSALYLCASSFPTRGDTDTQYFGPGTRLTVL.

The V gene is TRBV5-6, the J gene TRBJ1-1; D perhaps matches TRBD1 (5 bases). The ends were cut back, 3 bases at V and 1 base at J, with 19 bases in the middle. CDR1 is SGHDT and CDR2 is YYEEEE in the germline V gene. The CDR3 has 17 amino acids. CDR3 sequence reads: CASSSHGLGGGNTEAFF. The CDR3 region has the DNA TGTGCCAGCAGCTCCCATGGTCTGGGGGGAGGGAACACTGAAGCTTTCTTT.

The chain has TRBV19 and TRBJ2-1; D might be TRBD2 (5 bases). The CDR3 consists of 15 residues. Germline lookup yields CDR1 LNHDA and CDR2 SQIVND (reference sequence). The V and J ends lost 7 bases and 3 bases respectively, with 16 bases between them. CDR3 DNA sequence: TGTGCCAGTACCGGGCGAGCGGAGGACTACAATGAGCAGTTCTTC. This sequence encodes CASTGRAEDYNEQFF.